The rows below give T cell receptor beta chains drawn from one sample of a study of blood T cell repertoires in COVID-19. Clones were read by immunoSEQ multiplex PCR, and TCRdb kept only the in-frame ones, dropping some. Among almost 400,000 clones, 88% were seen once, and the ten largest hold approximately 0.96%. The material sequenced was PBMCs or T cells enriched from blood (not recorded which). The receptors here all came from a woman in her 30s with acute COVID-19. The CDR3 runs from the conserved cysteine through the conserved F or W. D genes are given only for firm matches. Clone size is not always given. Where it is, it says once, few, many or a class for expanded clones.

cdr3_aa,cdr3_nt,v_call,clone_size,j_call,d_call
CASSLGEYTEAFF,TGTGCCAGCAGCTTAGGGGAGTACACTGAAGCTTTCTTT,TRBV7-9,.,TRBJ1-1,.
CASSEEGLASGELFF,TGCGCCAGCAGTGAGGAGGGACTAGCTTCCGGGGAGCTGTTTTTT,TRBV10-1,.,TRBJ2-2,TRBD2
CASHRGENEQYF,TGTGCCAGCCACAGGGGTGAGAACGAGCAGTACTTC,TRBV2,few,TRBJ2-7,TRBD1
CASSPFSGSGDTQYF,TGTGCCAGCAGCCCCTTTAGCGGCTCAGGGGATACGCAGTATTTT,TRBV3-1/TRBV3-2,.,TRBJ2-3,.
CASSFDRTGSGANVLTF,TGTGCCAGCAGCTTTGACCGGACAGGGTCAGGGGCCAACGTCCTGACTTTC,TRBV7-3,.,TRBJ2-6,TRBD1
CASSELEQFF,TGTGCCAGCAGTGAACTTGAGCAGTTCTTC,TRBV2,.,TRBJ2-1,.
CASSWAGDSYEQYF,TGTGCCAGCAGTTGGGCAGGGGACTCCTACGAGCAGTACTTC,TRBV6-5,.,TRBJ2-7,.
CASSLARRGEKLFF,TGTGCCAGCAGCTTAGCCCGTAGGGGGGAAAAACTGTTTTTT,TRBV11-2,.,TRBJ1-4,.
CATNRGVYGYTF,TGTGCCACCAACAGGGGCGTCTATGGCTACACCTTC,TRBV7-9,once,TRBJ1-2,TRBD1
CASSQLSGLADEQYF,TGTGCCAGCAGCCAGCTTTCGGGATTAGCAGACGAGCAGTACTTC,TRBV3-1/TRBV3-2,.,TRBJ2-7,.
CASSHRVAANYGYTF,TGTGCCAGCAGCCACCGGGTGGCGGCTAACTATGGCTACACCTTC,TRBV5-4,.,TRBJ1-2,.
CASSLGGQANTEAFF,TGTGCCAGCAGCTTAGGGGGACAGGCGAACACTGAAGCTTTCTTT,TRBV7-2,.,TRBJ1-1,TRBD1
CASSQEGVSYEQYF,TGTGCCAGCAGCCAAGAAGGGGTATCCTACGAGCAGTACTTC,TRBV3-1/TRBV3-2,.,TRBJ2-7,.
CASSLGPPDRDTPYEQYF,TGCGCCAGCAGCTTGGGGCCCCCCGACAGGGACACCCCCTACGAGCAGTACTTC,TRBV5-1,.,TRBJ2-7,TRBD1
CASSEGTSGREQYF,TGTGCCAGCAGCGAGGGGACTAGCGGGCGGGAGCAGTACTTC,TRBV9,.,TRBJ2-7,TRBD2
CASSRGQNQLFF,TGTGCCAGCAGCCGGGGACAGAACCAACTGTTTTTT,TRBV7-9,.,TRBJ1-4,TRBD1
CASSLGPSGDEQFF,TGTGCCAGCAGCTTAGGGCCTAGCGGGGATGAGCAGTTCTTC,TRBV7-3,.,TRBJ2-1,TRBD2
CASSATGANQPQHF,TGTGCCAGCAGCGCAACAGGCGCCAATCAGCCCCAGCATTTT,TRBV9,.,TRBJ1-5,.
CASSYQGDYGYTF,TGTGCCAGCAGTTACCAGGGGGACTATGGCTACACCTTC,TRBV6-2/TRBV6-3,.,TRBJ1-2,TRBD1
CASREQGVIYGYTF,TGTGCCAGCCGGGAACAGGGCGTTATTTATGGCTACACCTTC,TRBV28,.,TRBJ1-2,.
CASSLDRGTEAFF,TGCGCCAGCAGCCTTGACAGGGGGACTGAAGCTTTCTTT,TRBV4-1,once,TRBJ1-1,TRBD1
CASSQVAGVISYEQYF,TGCGCCAGCAGCCAGGTAGCGGGGGTAATCTCCTACGAGCAGTACTTC,TRBV4-1,.,TRBJ2-7,TRBD2
CASSSAMSGNEKLFF,TGTGCCAGCAGCTCAGCCATGTCGGGGAATGAAAAACTGTTTTTT,TRBV7-2,.,TRBJ1-4,.
CSVRGGLNTEAFF,TGCAGCGTCCGAGGGGGACTGAACACTGAAGCTTTCTTT,TRBV29-1,.,TRBJ1-1,.
CASGSNDEQYF,TGTGCCAGCGGCTCGAACGACGAGCAGTACTTC,TRBV2,.,TRBJ2-7,.
CAISEGPTDTQYF,TGTGCCATCAGTGAGGGGCCCACAGATACGCAGTATTTT,TRBV10-3,.,TRBJ2-3,.